Sequencing of this T cell receptor (beta chain) was carried out in a study of T cells in Graves' hyperthyroidism and ophthalmopathy. General observations from the study: Separating ophthalmopathy from stable hyperthyroidism was achieved by a 13 V-J model. Among clonotypes expanded in thyroid above 0.001, most were also found in blood. The model made its ophthalmopathy prediction, and onset followed a median around 6.9 months later.

V gave up 6 bases and J gave up 5 bases, with 16 bases separating them. The germline CDR1 and CDR2 sequences are SGHRS and YFSETQ. This CDR3 comprises 14 residues. Concerning this clonotype: Its target is unknown.

TCR beta CDR3 region amplification was performed from RNA transcripts. TCR CDR3 underwent first-round RT-PCR with the HTBI primer set. Via MiXCR, TCRdb re-called the multiplex PCR reads, giving one row per CDR3 protein. The repertoire includes a few hundred thousand distinct CDR3 sequences, around 14% of them detected once, and around a third sits in the top ten. This receptor was taken from a woman aged 25-40 years with Graves' hyperthyroidism. V is TRBV5-1 and J is TRBJ2-3, with D perhaps given as TRBD1 or TRBD2 (6 bases each). Sequencing was performed on blood. The CDR3 sequence: CASKGGGLGDTQYF. In DNA form, the CDR3 reads TGCGCCAGCAAAGGAGGGGGGTTGGGAGATACGCAGTATTTT.